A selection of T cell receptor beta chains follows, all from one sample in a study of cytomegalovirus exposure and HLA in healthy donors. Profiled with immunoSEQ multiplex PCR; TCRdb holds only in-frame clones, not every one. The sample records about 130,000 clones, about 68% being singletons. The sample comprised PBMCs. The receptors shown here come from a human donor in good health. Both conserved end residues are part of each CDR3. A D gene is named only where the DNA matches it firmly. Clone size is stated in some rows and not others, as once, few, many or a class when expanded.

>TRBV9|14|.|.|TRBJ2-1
CASSVGGTDNEQFF
TGTGCCAGCAGCGTAGGTGGCACCGACAATGAGCAGTTCTTC
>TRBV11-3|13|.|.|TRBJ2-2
CASSSPGPGELFF
TGTGCCAGCTCAAGTCCGGGTCCCGGGGAGCTGTTTTTT
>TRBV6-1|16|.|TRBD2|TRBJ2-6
CASSEAGGAGANVLTF
TGTGCCAGCAGTGAAGCGGGGGGGGCTGGGGCCAACGTCCTGACTTTC
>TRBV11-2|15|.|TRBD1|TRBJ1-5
CASSKGQRDFEPQHF
TGTGCCAGCAGCAAGGGACAGCGTGATTTTGAGCCCCAGCATTTT
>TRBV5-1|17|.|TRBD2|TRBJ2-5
CASSLGQLAGGQETQYF
TGCGCCAGCAGCTTGGGTCAGCTAGCGGGAGGGCAAGAGACCCAGTACTTC
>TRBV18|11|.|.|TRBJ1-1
CASSLDGEAFF
TGTGCCAGCTCTCTAGACGGTGAAGCTTTCTTT
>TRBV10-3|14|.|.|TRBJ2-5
CAIIHPQDQETQYF
TGTGCCATCATCCACCCCCAGGATCAAGAGACCCAGTACTTC
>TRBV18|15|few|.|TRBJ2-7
CASSPPMRDNYEQYF
TGTGCCAGCTCACCACCGATGAGGGACAACTACGAGCAGTACTTC
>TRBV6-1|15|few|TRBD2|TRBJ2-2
CASKGTGGSTGELFF
TGTGCCAGCAAAGGGACGGGAGGAAGCACCGGGGAGCTGTTTTTT
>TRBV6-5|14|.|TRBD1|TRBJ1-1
CASSRLGQGTEAFF
TGTGCCAGCAGTCGGTTGGGACAGGGCACTGAAGCTTTCTTT
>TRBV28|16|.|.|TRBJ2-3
CASSSWTSSSTDTQYF
TGTGCCAGCAGTTCTTGGACAAGTTCTAGCACAGATACGCAGTATTTT
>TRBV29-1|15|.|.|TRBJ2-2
CSVVIPTVSPGELFF
TGCAGCGTTGTTATTCCCACGGTTTCGCCCGGGGAGCTGTTTTTT
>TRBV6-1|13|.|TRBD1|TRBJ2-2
CARGGQGAGELFF
TGTGCCAGGGGGGGACAGGGGGCCGGGGAGCTGTTTTTT
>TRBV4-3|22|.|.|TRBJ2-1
CASSQDLRFGGPVVRLYNEQFF
TGCGCCAGCAGCCAAGATTTAAGGTTCGGAGGGCCGGTCGTTAGGTTGTACAATGAGCAGTTCTTC
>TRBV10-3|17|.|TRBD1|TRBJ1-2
CAISESLGTGRSYGYTF
TGTGCCATCAGTGAGTCGCTCGGGACAGGTCGATCCTATGGCTACACCTTC
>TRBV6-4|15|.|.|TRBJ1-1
CASSDSGQGKREAFF
TGTGCCAGCAGTGACTCGGGTCAGGGGAAAAGAGAAGCTTTCTTT
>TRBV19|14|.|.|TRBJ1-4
CASSIGRVNEKLFF
TGTGCCAGTAGTATAGGCAGGGTAAATGAAAAACTGTTTTTT